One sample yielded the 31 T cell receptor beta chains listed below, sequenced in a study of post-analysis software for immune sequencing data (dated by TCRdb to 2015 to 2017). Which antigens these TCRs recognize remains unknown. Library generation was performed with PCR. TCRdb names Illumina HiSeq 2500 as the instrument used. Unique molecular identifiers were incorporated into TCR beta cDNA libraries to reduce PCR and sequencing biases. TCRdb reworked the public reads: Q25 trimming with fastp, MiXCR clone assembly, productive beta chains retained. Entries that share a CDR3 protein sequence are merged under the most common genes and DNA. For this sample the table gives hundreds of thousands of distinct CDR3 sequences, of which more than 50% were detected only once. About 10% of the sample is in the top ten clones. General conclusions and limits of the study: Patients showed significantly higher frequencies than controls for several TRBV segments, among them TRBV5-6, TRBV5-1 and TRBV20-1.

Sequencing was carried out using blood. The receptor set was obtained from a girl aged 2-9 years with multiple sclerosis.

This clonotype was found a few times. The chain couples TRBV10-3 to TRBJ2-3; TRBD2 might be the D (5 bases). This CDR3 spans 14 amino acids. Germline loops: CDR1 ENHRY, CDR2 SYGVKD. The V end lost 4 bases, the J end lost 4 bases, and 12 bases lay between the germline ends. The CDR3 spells CAISAKRQSDTQYF. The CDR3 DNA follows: TGTGCCATCAGTGCGAAGCGGCAGTCAGATACGCAGTATTTT.

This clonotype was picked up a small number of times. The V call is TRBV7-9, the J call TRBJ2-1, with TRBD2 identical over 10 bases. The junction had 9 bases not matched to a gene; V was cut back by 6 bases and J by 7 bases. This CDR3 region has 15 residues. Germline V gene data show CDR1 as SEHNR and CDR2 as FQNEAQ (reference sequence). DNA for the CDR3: TGTGCCAGCAGGAGCGGGAGGGCCCTCGGGAATGAGCAGTTCTTC. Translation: CASRSGRALGNEQFF.

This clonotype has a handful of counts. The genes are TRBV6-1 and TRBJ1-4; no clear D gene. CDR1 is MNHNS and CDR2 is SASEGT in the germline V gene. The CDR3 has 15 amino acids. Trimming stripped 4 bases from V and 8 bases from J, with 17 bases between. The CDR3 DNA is TGTGCCAGCAGTGGCGAAACCGGGAATGAGGAAAAACTGTTTTTT. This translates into CASSGETGNEEKLFF.

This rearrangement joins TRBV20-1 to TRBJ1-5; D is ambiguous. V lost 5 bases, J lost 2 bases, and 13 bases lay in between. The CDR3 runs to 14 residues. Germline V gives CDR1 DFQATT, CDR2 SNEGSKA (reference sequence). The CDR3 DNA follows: TGCAGTGCTTCGGACCCGAGGGGCAATCAGCCCCAGCATTTT. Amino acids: CSASDPRGNQPQHF.

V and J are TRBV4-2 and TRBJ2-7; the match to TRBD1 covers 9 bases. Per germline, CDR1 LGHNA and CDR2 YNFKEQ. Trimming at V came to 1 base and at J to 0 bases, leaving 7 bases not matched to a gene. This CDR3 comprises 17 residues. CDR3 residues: CASSQAPGQGSSYEQYF. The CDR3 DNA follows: TGTGCCAGCAGCCAAGCTCCCGGACAGGGGAGCTCCTACGAGCAGTACTTC.

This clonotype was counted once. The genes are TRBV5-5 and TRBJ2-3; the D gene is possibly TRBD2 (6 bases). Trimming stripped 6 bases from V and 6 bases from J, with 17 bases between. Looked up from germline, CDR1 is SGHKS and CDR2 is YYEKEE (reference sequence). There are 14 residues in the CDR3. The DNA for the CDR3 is TGTGCCAGCACCCCCTCCGTGGGGGGTGATACGCAGTATTTT. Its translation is CASTPSVGGDTQYF.

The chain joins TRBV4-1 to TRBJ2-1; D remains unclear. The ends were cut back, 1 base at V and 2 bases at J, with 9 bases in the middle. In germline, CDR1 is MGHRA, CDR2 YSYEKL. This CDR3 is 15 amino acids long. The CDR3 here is CASSQGSRAYNEQFF. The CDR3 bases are TGCGCCAGCAGCCAAGGGTCGCGAGCCTACAATGAGCAGTTCTTC.

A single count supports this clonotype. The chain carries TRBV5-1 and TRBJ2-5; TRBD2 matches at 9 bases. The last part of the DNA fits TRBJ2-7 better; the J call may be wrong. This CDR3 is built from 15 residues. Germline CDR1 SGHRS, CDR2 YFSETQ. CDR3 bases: TGCGCCAGCAGCTTGGAACCTGGGACTAGCCTCGAGCAGTACTTC. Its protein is CASSLEPGTSLEQYF.

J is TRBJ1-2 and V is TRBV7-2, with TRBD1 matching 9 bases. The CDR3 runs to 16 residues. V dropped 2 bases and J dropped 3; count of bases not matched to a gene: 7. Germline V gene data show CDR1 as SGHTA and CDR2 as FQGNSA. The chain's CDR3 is CASSLRSGQGDYGYTF. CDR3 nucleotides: TGTGCCAGCAGCTTAAGGTCGGGACAGGGTGACTATGGCTACACCTTC.

CDR3: CSVRGRATNEKLFF. The CDR3 DNA reads TGCAGCGTGAGGGGACGGGCAACTAATGAAAAACTGTTTTTT. This chain links TRBV29-1 with TRBJ1-4; D is possibly TRBD1 (5 bases). Trimming took 6 bases from V and 0 from J, leaving 11 bases between them. Germline loops: CDR1 SQVTM, CDR2 ANQGSEA. This CDR3 is built from 14 residues. The full variable domain, rest sourced from reference TRBV29-1 and TRBJ1-4, is SAVISQKPSRDICQRGTSLTIQCQVDSQVTMMFWYRQQPGQSLTLIATANQGSEATYESGFVIDKFPISRPNLTFSTLTVSNMSPEDSSIYLCSVRGRATNEKLFFGSGTQLSVL.

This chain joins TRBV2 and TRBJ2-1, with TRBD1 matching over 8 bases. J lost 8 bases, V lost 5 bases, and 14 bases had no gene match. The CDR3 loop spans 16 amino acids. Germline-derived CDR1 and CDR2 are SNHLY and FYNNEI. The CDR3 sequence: CASSRLGQGGGHEQFF. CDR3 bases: TGTGCCAGCAGTAGACTAGGACAGGGAGGTGGGCATGAGCAGTTCTTC.

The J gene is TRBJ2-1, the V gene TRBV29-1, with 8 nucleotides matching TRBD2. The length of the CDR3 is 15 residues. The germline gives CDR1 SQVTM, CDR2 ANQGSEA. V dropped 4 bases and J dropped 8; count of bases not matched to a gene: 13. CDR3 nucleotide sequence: TGCAGCGTTGTAGCCCTAGCGGGTTTGGGCGATGAGCAGTTCTTC. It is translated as CSVVALAGLGDEQFF.

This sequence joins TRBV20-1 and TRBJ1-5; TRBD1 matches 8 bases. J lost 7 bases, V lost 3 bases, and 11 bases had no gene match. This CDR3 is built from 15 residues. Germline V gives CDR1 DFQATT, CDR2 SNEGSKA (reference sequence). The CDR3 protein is CSAREAGGGEQPQHF. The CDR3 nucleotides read TGCAGTGCTAGGGAAGCAGGGGGCGGGGAACAGCCCCAGCATTTT.

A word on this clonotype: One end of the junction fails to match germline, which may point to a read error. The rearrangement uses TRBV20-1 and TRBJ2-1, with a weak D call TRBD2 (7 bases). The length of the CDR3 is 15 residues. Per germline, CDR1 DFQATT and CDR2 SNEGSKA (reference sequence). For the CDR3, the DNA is TGTAGTGCTAGACTCCCCGGGGGGCCTTCTTATGAGCAGTTCTTC. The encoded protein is CSARLPGGPSYEQFF.

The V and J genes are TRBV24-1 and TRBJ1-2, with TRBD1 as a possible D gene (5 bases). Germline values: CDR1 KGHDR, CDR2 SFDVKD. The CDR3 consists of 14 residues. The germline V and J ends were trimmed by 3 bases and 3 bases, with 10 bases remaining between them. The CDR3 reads CATSDLRTYYGYTF. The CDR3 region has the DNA TGTGCCACCAGTGATCTTCGGACATACTATGGCTACACCTTC.

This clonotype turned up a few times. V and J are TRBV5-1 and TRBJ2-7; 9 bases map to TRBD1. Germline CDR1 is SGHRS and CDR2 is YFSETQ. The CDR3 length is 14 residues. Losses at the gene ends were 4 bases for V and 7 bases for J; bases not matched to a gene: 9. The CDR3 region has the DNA TGCGCCAGCAGCCTCCGGACAGGGGATGGTGAGCAGTACTTC. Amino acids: CASSLRTGDGEQYF.

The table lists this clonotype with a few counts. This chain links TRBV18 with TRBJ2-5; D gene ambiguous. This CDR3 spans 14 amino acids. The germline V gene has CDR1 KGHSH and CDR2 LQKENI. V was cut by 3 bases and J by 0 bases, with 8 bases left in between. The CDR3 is CASSPAEYQETQYF. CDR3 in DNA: TGTGCCAGCTCACCCGCGGAGTACCAAGAGACCCAGTACTTC.

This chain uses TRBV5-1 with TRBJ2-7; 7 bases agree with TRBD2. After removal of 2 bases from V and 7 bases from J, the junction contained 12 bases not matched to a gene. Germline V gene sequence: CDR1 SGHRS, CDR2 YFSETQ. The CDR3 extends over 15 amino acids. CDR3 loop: CASSLTASGYNEQYF. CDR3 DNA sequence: TGCGCCAGCAGCTTAACGGCTAGCGGTTACAATGAGCAGTACTTC.

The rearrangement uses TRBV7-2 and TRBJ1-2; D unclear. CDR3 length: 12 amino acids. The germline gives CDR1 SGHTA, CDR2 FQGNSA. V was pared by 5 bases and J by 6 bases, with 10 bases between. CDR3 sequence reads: CASSSPWDGYTF. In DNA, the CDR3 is TGTGCCAGCAGCAGCCCGTGGGATGGCTACACCTTC. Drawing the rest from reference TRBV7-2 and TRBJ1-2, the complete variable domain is GAGVSQSPSNKVTEKGKDVELRCDPISGHTALYWYRQSLGQGLEFLIYFQGNSAPDKSGLPSDRFSAERTGGSVSTLTIQRTQQEDSAVYLCASSSPWDGYTFGSGTRLTVV.

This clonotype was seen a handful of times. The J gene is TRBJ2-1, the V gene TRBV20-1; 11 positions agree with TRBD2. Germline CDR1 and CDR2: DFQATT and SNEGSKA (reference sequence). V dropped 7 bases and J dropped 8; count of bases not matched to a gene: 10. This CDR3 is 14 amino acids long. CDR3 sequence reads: CSVQLAGDPHEQFF. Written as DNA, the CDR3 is TGCAGTGTGCAACTAGCGGGAGACCCCCATGAGCAGTTCTTC.

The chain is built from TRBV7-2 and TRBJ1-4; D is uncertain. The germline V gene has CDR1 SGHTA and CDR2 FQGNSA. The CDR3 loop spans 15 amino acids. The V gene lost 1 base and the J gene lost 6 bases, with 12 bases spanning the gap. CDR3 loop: CASSLGGPLHEKLFF. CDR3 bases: TGTGCCAGCAGCTTAGGAGGCCCGCTGCATGAAAAACTGTTTTTT.

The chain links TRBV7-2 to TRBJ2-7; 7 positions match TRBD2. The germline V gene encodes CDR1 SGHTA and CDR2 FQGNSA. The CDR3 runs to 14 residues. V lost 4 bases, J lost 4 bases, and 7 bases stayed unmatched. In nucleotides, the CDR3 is TGTGCCAGCAGCTGCGGCGGGAGTAAGTACGAGCAGTACTTC. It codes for CASSCGGSKYEQYF.

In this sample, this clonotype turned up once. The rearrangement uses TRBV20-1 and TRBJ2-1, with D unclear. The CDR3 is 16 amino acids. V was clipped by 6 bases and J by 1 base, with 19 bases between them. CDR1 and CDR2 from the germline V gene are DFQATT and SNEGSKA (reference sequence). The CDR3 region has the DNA TGCAGTGCCAGCAGAAGACGCCCCCCTTCCTACAATGAGCAGTTCTTC. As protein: CSASRRRPPSYNEQFF.

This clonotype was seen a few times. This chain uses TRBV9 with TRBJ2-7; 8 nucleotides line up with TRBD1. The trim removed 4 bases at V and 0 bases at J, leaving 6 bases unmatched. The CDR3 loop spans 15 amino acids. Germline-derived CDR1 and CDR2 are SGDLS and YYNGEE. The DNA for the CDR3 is TGTGCCAGCAGCCCCGACAGGGGTAACTCCTACGAGCAGTACTTC. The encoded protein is CASSPDRGNSYEQYF.

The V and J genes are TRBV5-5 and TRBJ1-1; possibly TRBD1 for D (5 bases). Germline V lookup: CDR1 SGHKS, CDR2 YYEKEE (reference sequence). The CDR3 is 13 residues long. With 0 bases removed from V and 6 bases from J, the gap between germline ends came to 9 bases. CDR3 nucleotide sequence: TGTGCCAGCAGCTTGGCGGGGGGACCTGAAGCTTTCTTT. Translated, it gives CASSLAGGPEAFF.

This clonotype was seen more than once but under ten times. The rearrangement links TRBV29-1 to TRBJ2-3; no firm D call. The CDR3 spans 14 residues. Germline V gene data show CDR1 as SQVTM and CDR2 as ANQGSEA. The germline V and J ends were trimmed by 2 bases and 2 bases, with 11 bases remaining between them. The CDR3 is CSVEMAEITDTQYF. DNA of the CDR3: TGCAGCGTTGAAATGGCGGAGATCACAGATACGCAGTATTTT.

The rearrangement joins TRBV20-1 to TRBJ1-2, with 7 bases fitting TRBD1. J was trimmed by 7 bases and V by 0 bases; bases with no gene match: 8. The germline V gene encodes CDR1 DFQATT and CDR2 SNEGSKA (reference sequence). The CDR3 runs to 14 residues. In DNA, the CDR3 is TGCAGTGCTAGAGATGGAACAGGGGACTCTGGCTACACCTTC. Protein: CSARDGTGDSGYTF.

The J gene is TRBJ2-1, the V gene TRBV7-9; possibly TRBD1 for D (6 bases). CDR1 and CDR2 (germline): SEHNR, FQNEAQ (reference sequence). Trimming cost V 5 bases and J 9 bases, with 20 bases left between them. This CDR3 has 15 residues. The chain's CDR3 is CASSEDTGFDTEQFF. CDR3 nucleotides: TGTGCCAGCAGCGAGGATACAGGGTTCGATACTGAGCAGTTCTTC.

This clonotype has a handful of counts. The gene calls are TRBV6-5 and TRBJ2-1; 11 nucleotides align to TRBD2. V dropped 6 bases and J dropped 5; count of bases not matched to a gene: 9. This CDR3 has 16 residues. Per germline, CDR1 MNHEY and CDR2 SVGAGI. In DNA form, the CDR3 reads TGTGCCAGCAGCCGGTCGCCGGGACTAGCGGACAATGAGCAGTTCTTC. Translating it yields CASSRSPGLADNEQFF.

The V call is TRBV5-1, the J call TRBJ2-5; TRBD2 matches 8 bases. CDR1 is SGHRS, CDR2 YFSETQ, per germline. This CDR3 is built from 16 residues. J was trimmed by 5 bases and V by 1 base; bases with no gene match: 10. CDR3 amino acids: CASSLRSSGSFETQYF. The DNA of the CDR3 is TGCGCCAGCAGCTTGAGGAGCAGCGGGAGTTTCGAGACCCAGTACTTC.

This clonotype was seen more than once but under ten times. CDR3 bases: TGTGCCAGCAGTTTTAGCGGGAGGGTCTACAATGAGCAGTTCTTC. It specifies CASSFSGRVYNEQFF. The V call is TRBV27, the J call TRBJ2-1, with 11 bases lining up with TRBD2. The J segment lost 3 bases and the V segment lost 3 bases, leaving 1 base of the junction unmatched. The V gene's germline CDR1 is MNHEY and CDR2 SMNVEV (reference sequence). This CDR3 is 15 amino acids long.